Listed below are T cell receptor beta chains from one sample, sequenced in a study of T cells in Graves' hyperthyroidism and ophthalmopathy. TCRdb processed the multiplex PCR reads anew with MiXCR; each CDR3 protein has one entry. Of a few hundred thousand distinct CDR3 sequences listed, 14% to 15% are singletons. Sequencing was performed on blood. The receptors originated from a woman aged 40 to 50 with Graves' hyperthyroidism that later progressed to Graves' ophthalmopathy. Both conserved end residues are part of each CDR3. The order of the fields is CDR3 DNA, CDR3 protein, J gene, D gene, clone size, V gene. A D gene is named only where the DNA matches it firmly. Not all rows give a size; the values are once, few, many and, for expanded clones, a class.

CDR3 DNA: TGTGCCATCAGTGAAGAGCTGGACAATGAGCAGTTCTTC
CDR3 protein: CAISEELDNEQFF
J gene: TRBJ2-1
D gene: NA
clone size: once
V gene: TRBV10-3

CDR3 DNA: TGTGCCAGCGAGGTCGGGGAGTCCTACAATGAGCAGTTCTTC
CDR3 protein: CASEVGESYNEQFF
J gene: TRBJ2-1
D gene: NA
clone size: NA
V gene: TRBV2

CDR3 DNA: TGTGCCAGCAGTGCTACGCAGGCCAGCTACACCTTC
CDR3 protein: CASSATQASYTF
J gene: TRBJ1-2
D gene: NA
clone size: many
V gene: TRBV2

CDR3 DNA: TGTGCCAGCAGTTTAGTAGCGGGGACCTACAATGAGCAGTTCTTC
CDR3 protein: CASSLVAGTYNEQFF
J gene: TRBJ2-1
D gene: TRBD2
clone size: many
V gene: TRBV27

CDR3 DNA: TGTGCCAGCAGTCCCGAAGGTCCGGGACAGACGAACACCGGGGAGCTGTTTTTT
CDR3 protein: CASSPEGPGQTNTGELFF
J gene: TRBJ2-2
D gene: TRBD1
clone size: many
V gene: TRBV28

CDR3 DNA: TGTGCCAGCAGCGTAGGCGTCGGGGAGGAGACCCAGTACTTC
CDR3 protein: CASSVGVGEETQYF
J gene: TRBJ2-5
D gene: NA
clone size: many
V gene: TRBV9

CDR3 DNA: TGCGCCAGCAGCTTGGTTAGGACACCGCTACGCCACACTGAAGCTTTCTTT
CDR3 protein: CASSLVRTPLRHTEAFF
J gene: TRBJ1-1
D gene: NA
clone size: many
V gene: TRBV5-1

CDR3 DNA: TGTGCCAGCAGGGAGACAGGGGGGACTGAAGCTTTCTTT
CDR3 protein: CASRETGGTEAFF
J gene: TRBJ1-1
D gene: TRBD1
clone size: many
V gene: TRBV2

CDR3 DNA: TGTGCCAGCAGCCGGGTGGCGGGAGGGTACAATGAGCAGTTCTTC
CDR3 protein: CASSRVAGGYNEQFF
J gene: TRBJ2-1
D gene: TRBD2
clone size: many
V gene: TRBV14

CDR3 DNA: TGTGCCAGCAGCCAAGCCGCTAGCGGGAGGGCCAACAATGAGCAGTTCTTC
CDR3 protein: CASSQAASGRANNEQFF
J gene: TRBJ2-1
D gene: TRBD2
clone size: NA
V gene: TRBV28

CDR3 DNA: TGTGCCAGCAACAAAGACTACCATCAGGCAGATACGCAGTATTTT
CDR3 protein: CASNKDYHQADTQYF
J gene: TRBJ2-3
D gene: NA
clone size: NA
V gene: TRBV5-6

CDR3 DNA: TGTGCCACCAGTGGTGGTGTCTCCTACAATGAGCAGTTCTTC
CDR3 protein: CATSGGVSYNEQFF
J gene: TRBJ2-1
D gene: NA
clone size: many
V gene: TRBV24-1

CDR3 DNA: TGTGCCAGCAGCTTGGTAGGGCACAGCACAGATACGCAGTATTTT
CDR3 protein: CASSLVGHSTDTQYF
J gene: TRBJ2-3
D gene: NA
clone size: many
V gene: TRBV5-6

CDR3 DNA: TGTGCCAGCAGAATAGCGGGGCTGAACACCGGGGAGCTGTTTTTT
CDR3 protein: CASRIAGLNTGELFF
J gene: TRBJ2-2
D gene: TRBD2
clone size: many
V gene: TRBV2

CDR3 DNA: TGTGCCAGCAGCTCCCAAAGGGGGCGTAGGCCCTACGAGCAGTACTTC
CDR3 protein: CASSSQRGRRPYEQYF
J gene: TRBJ2-7
D gene: TRBD1
clone size: many
V gene: TRBV7-9

CDR3 DNA: TGTGCCAGCAGTCCAAGGCCTGGTCATAATTCACCCCTCCACTTT
CDR3 protein: CASSPRPGHNSPLHF
J gene: TRBJ1-6
D gene: NA
clone size: many
V gene: TRBV12-3/TRBV12-4

CDR3 DNA: TGTGCCAGCAGCTTAAGCGGGAGTGGTGAGCAGTTCTTC
CDR3 protein: CASSLSGSGEQFF
J gene: TRBJ2-1
D gene: TRBD2
clone size: NA
V gene: TRBV7-3

CDR3 DNA: TGTGCCAGCAGGCTGACAGGGGAGGTAGCACTCGAGCAGTACTTC
CDR3 protein: CASRLTGEVALEQYF
J gene: TRBJ2-7
D gene: TRBD1
clone size: few
V gene: TRBV6-2/TRBV6-3

CDR3 DNA: TGTGCCAGTAGTACGTCCCGGGACAGGGGCAATCAGCCCCAGCATTTT
CDR3 protein: CASSTSRDRGNQPQHF
J gene: TRBJ1-5
D gene: TRBD1
clone size: NA
V gene: TRBV19

CDR3 DNA: TGTGCCAGTAGTATAGGGCCCACCGGGGAGCTGTTTTTT
CDR3 protein: CASSIGPTGELFF
J gene: TRBJ2-2
D gene: NA
clone size: once
V gene: TRBV19

CDR3 DNA: TGCGCCAGCGCTTTAAGGGTGGGCAGGGAGACCCAGTACTTC
CDR3 protein: CASALRVGRETQYF
J gene: TRBJ2-5
D gene: NA
clone size: many
V gene: TRBV4-1

CDR3 DNA: TGTGCCAGCAGTTTTGGGGGGACAGGCCCACGAGGGGAGCTGTTTTTT
CDR3 protein: CASSFGGTGPRGELFF
J gene: TRBJ2-2
D gene: TRBD1
clone size: many
V gene: TRBV28

CDR3 DNA: TGTGCCAGCAGTCTTGCCGGGACTAGCGGGGGGGGCCTGGGCGGTACGCAGTATTTT
CDR3 protein: CASSLAGTSGGGLGGTQYF
J gene: TRBJ2-3
D gene: TRBD2
clone size: many
V gene: TRBV28

CDR3 DNA: TGTGCCAGCAGTACCCGACAGAAATTCACAGATACGCAGTATTTT
CDR3 protein: CASSTRQKFTDTQYF
J gene: TRBJ2-3
D gene: NA
clone size: many
V gene: TRBV2

CDR3 DNA: TGTGCCAGCAGCTTTTCGGTGTCCACTGAAGCTTTCTTT
CDR3 protein: CASSFSVSTEAFF
J gene: TRBJ1-1
D gene: NA
clone size: many
V gene: TRBV5-6

CDR3 DNA: TGTGCCAGCAGTGTCTATCCGAACACTGAAGCTTTCTTT
CDR3 protein: CASSVYPNTEAFF
J gene: TRBJ1-1
D gene: NA
clone size: many
V gene: TRBV2

CDR3 DNA: TGTGCCAGCAGTCGGGGGCCGGCATCACCCCTCCACTTT
CDR3 protein: CASSRGPASPLHF
J gene: TRBJ1-6
D gene: NA
clone size: many
V gene: TRBV6-1

CDR3 DNA: TGTGCCACCAGCAGAGGGGCACAGGGGCCCCACAATGAGCAGTTCTTC
CDR3 protein: CATSRGAQGPHNEQFF
J gene: TRBJ2-1
D gene: TRBD1
clone size: many
V gene: TRBV15

CDR3 DNA: TGTGCCAGCAGCTTAGGCTTTGGGAGGGCCCTCAGGAATGAGCAGTTCTTC
CDR3 protein: CASSLGFGRALRNEQFF
J gene: TRBJ2-1
D gene: TRBD2
clone size: NA
V gene: TRBV11-2

CDR3 DNA: TGTGCCAGCAGCTTAGGGGGAGTAGAATACAATGAGCAGTTCTTC
CDR3 protein: CASSLGGVEYNEQFF
J gene: TRBJ2-1
D gene: NA
clone size: many
V gene: TRBV11-3

CDR3 DNA: TGTGCCAGCAGTTGGAGGATTTACGAGCAGTACTTC
CDR3 protein: CASSWRIYEQYF
J gene: TRBJ2-7
D gene: NA
clone size: many
V gene: TRBV12-3/TRBV12-4

CDR3 DNA: TGCAGTGCTGGGGATAAAAACATTCAGTACTTC
CDR3 protein: CSAGDKNIQYF
J gene: TRBJ2-4
D gene: NA
clone size: many
V gene: TRBV20-1

CDR3 DNA: TGTGCCAGCAGTATACATATCAGGGGGCTCAGGTACTTC
CDR3 protein: CASSIHIRGLRYF
J gene: TRBJ2-5
D gene: TRBD1
clone size: few
V gene: TRBV28

CDR3 DNA: TGTGCCGGAGGAGGAGGAGAGGCCCAGTACTTC
CDR3 protein: CAGGGGEAQYF
J gene: TRBJ2-5
D gene: NA
clone size: few
V gene: TRBV2

CDR3 DNA: TGTGCCAGCAGTTTTGGGGGACTAGCGTCCTCCTACGAGCAGTACTTC
CDR3 protein: CASSFGGLASSYEQYF
J gene: TRBJ2-7
D gene: TRBD2
clone size: NA
V gene: TRBV27

CDR3 DNA: TGCGCCAGCAGTCGACAGATACAACTAGCGGGAGCAGGACTGAGTGAGCAGTTCTTC
CDR3 protein: CASSRQIQLAGAGLSEQFF
J gene: TRBJ2-1
D gene: TRBD2
clone size: few
V gene: TRBV5-1

CDR3 DNA: TGTGCCAGCAGCCGGGGGTGGGACAATGAGCAGTTCTTC
CDR3 protein: CASSRGWDNEQFF
J gene: TRBJ2-1
D gene: NA
clone size: many
V gene: TRBV7-9

CDR3 DNA: TGTGCCAGCAGCTTAGTCGGCTTGATGGAGACCCAGTACTTC
CDR3 protein: CASSLVGLMETQYF
J gene: TRBJ2-5
D gene: NA
clone size: few
V gene: TRBV7-6

CDR3 DNA: TGCGCCAGCAGGAACAGGGTCCGGAACACTGAAGCTTTCTTT
CDR3 protein: CASRNRVRNTEAFF
J gene: TRBJ1-1
D gene: NA
clone size: many
V gene: TRBV5-1

CDR3 DNA: TGTGCCAGCAATCCGACAGGGGGCTCCTACAATGAGCAGTTCTTC
CDR3 protein: CASNPTGGSYNEQFF
J gene: TRBJ2-1
D gene: TRBD1
clone size: many
V gene: TRBV12-3/TRBV12-4

CDR3 DNA: TGTGCCATCCAAAGGTTAACCGGGGAGCTGTTTTTT
CDR3 protein: CAIQRLTGELFF
J gene: TRBJ2-2
D gene: NA
clone size: NA
V gene: TRBV6-1

CDR3 DNA: TGTGCCAGCAGCGTAGGGTGGGACTCCTATAATTCACCCCTCCACTTT
CDR3 protein: CASSVGWDSYNSPLHF
J gene: TRBJ1-6
D gene: NA
clone size: NA
V gene: TRBV9

CDR3 DNA: TGTGCCAGCAGTGAATATAGTGGACAGAACTATGGCTACACCTTC
CDR3 protein: CASSEYSGQNYGYTF
J gene: TRBJ1-2
D gene: NA
clone size: NA
V gene: TRBV25-1

CDR3 DNA: TGTGCCAGCAGCCCTGGTGGCAGTTTCAACACTGAAGCTTTCTTT
CDR3 protein: CASSPGGSFNTEAFF
J gene: TRBJ1-1
D gene: NA
clone size: NA
V gene: TRBV28

CDR3 DNA: TGTGCCAGCAGTGCGGGACCGAGCTACGAGCAGTACTTC
CDR3 protein: CASSAGPSYEQYF
J gene: TRBJ2-7
D gene: NA
clone size: many
V gene: TRBV2

CDR3 DNA: TGTGCCAGCAGCCCAAAACTTGACAGGATTAGCTACGAGCAGTACTTC
CDR3 protein: CASSPKLDRISYEQYF
J gene: TRBJ2-7
D gene: NA
clone size: many
V gene: TRBV5-6

CDR3 DNA: TGTGCCAGCAGTGAATACGGGTGGGGAACTGATATGAACACTGAAGCTTTCTTT
CDR3 protein: CASSEYGWGTDMNTEAFF
J gene: TRBJ1-1
D gene: NA
clone size: many
V gene: TRBV2

CDR3 DNA: TGTGCCAGCAGTTTCCTCCCAGAGGTCACCGGGGAGCTGTTTTTT
CDR3 protein: CASSFLPEVTGELFF
J gene: TRBJ2-2
D gene: NA
clone size: many
V gene: TRBV12-3/TRBV12-4

CDR3 DNA: TGCGCCAGCAGCCCCGGACCGAACCTAAGCTCCTATAATTCACCCCTCCACTTT
CDR3 protein: CASSPGPNLSSYNSPLHF
J gene: TRBJ1-6
D gene: NA
clone size: many
V gene: TRBV5-1

CDR3 DNA: TGCGCCAGCAGCCAAAGAGCCCGTTGGGAGCGGCCGAATTCCACCGGGGAGCTGTTTTTT
CDR3 protein: CASSQRARWERPNSTGELFF
J gene: TRBJ2-2
D gene: NA
clone size: NA
V gene: TRBV4-1

CDR3 DNA: TGTGCCAGCGGCTACACTGAAGCTTTCTTT
CDR3 protein: CASGYTEAFF
J gene: TRBJ1-1
D gene: NA
clone size: NA
V gene: TRBV12-3/TRBV12-4